Listed below are T cell receptor beta chains from one sample, sequenced in a study of OX40 agonist ivuxolimab in advanced cancers. TCRdb's copy holds only in-frame clones and misses some; the assay was immunoSEQ multiplex PCR. The sample carries about 80,000 clones, approximately 89% recorded once. This specimen consisted of CD4+ or CD8+ T cells sorted from blood, obtained in a trial of the OX40 agonist ivuxolimab. Receptors originate from an adult with an advanced solid tumor such as melanoma, head and neck, liver or kidney cancer. Each CDR3 is given with its conserved first and last residue. D genes are given only for firm matches. Size tells how often a clone was seen (once, few, many) or the class of an expanded clone, and some rows leave it out.

j_gene,abundance,d_gene,v_gene,CDR3aa,CDR3nt
TRBJ2-7,once,TRBD1,TRBV5-8,CASSFGQGAFYEQYF,TGTGCCAGCAGCTTCGGACAGGGAGCCTTCTACGAGCAGTACTTC
TRBJ1-1,-,-,TRBV29-1,CSVETGPPLTEAFF,TGCAGCGTTGAAACAGGTCCTCCCCTCACTGAAGCTTTCTTT
TRBJ2-1,-,-,TRBV6-1,CASLKQVLVDEQFF,TGTGCCAGCCTTAAACAGGTTCTAGTGGATGAGCAGTTCTTC
TRBJ1-2,-,TRBD1,TRBV30,CAWSSQGRLWYGYTF,TGTGCCTGGAGTTCACAGGGGAGGTTGTGGTATGGCTACACCTTC
TRBJ1-5,-,-,TRBV25-1,CASSEGARSNQPQHF,TGTGCCAGCAGTGAGGGTGCGAGGAGCAATCAGCCCCAGCATTTT
TRBJ1-1,few,-,TRBV6-1,CASSAPPMNTEAFF,TGTGCCAGCAGTGCTCCTCCCATGAACACTGAAGCTTTCTTT
TRBJ1-1,-,-,TRBV4-1,CASSNFQGTPGTEAFF,TGCGCCAGCAGCAATTTTCAGGGGACCCCCGGCACTGAAGCTTTCTTT
TRBJ2-7,-,TRBD2,TRBV6-5,CASSLAGEVYEQYF,TGTGCCAGCAGTCTAGCGGGTGAGGTCTACGAGCAGTACTTC
TRBJ2-4,-,-,TRBV28,CASSLSPAKNIQYF,TGTGCCAGCAGTTTATCCCCAGCCAAAAACATTCAGTACTTC
TRBJ1-2,-,-,TRBV6-1,CASSLSGPIYGYTF,TGTGCCAGCAGTCTCTCGGGACCCATCTATGGCTACACCTTC
TRBJ2-5,-,-,TRBV10-2,CASSEGGSKETQYF,TGCGCCAGCAGTGAGGGTGGTAGCAAAGAGACCCAGTACTTC
TRBJ1-1,few,TRBD1,TRBV2,CASRTDRGSLTEAFF,TGTGCCAGCAGAACGGACAGGGGATCGTTGACTGAAGCTTTCTTT
TRBJ1-2,-,TRBD1,TRBV11-2,CASSLGLPGQNVANYGYTF,TGTGCCAGCAGCTTAGGGCTTCCGGGACAGAACGTAGCTAACTATGGCTACACCTTC
TRBJ2-1,-,-,TRBV29-1,CSVESVRGYNEQFF,TGCAGCGTTGAGTCTGTACGGGGTTACAATGAGCAGTTCTTC
TRBJ1-2,-,-,TRBV5-4,CASSSPGTLNYGYTF,TGTGCCAGCAGCTCACCCGGGACTCTAAACTATGGCTACACCTTC
TRBJ1-6,-,-,TRBV28,CASSFTTGNNSPLHF,TGTGCCAGCAGTTTTACAACAGGGAATAATTCACCCCTCCACTTT
TRBJ1-5,-,TRBD1,TRBV30,CAWSPSNAIFRGHQPQHF,TGTGCCTGGAGTCCCTCTAACGCCATTTTCAGGGGGCATCAGCCCCAGCATTTT
TRBJ2-5,-,TRBD2,TRBV15,CATSGAAGLAGEETQYF,TGTGCCACCAGCGGGGCGGCGGGACTAGCGGGGGAAGAGACCCAGTACTTC
TRBJ2-2,-,-,TRBV11-3,CASSPGWGATGELFF,TGTGCCAGCAGCCCGGGGTGGGGGGCCACCGGGGAGCTGTTTTTT
TRBJ1-3,-,TRBD1,TRBV9,CASSATGDPGNTIYF,TGTGCCAGCAGCGCAACAGGGGATCCTGGAAACACCATATATTTT
TRBJ2-2,-,-,TRBV30,CAWSPFNPGSGELFF,TGTGCCTGGAGTCCCTTCAATCCTGGCTCAGGGGAGCTGTTTTTT
TRBJ2-6,-,TRBD1,TRBV2,CASSDPVGQGASGANVLTF,TGTGCCAGCAGTGATCCAGTTGGGCAGGGGGCCAGTGGGGCCAACGTCCTGACTTTC
TRBJ2-3,-,TRBD2,TRBV7-6,CASSLSFAGGTDTQYF,TGTGCCAGCAGCTTAAGTTTCGCGGGGGGGACAGATACGCAGTATTTT
TRBJ2-3,once,-,TRBV7-2,CASSLVGISTDTQYF,TGTGCCAGCAGCTTAGTAGGGATTAGCACAGATACGCAGTATTTT
TRBJ1-5,-,-,TRBV29-1,CSVGQRGSNQPQHF,TGCAGCGTTGGTCAGCGTGGTAGCAATCAGCCCCAGCATTTT
TRBJ1-6,-,-,TRBV7-2,CASSSPTDYNSPLHF,TGTGCCAGCAGCTCCCCGACAGACTATAATTCACCCCTCCACTTT
TRBJ1-1,-,-,TRBV7-8,CASSLTGGAGLLNTEAFF,TGTGCCAGCAGCTTAACGGGGGGGGCAGGGCTCTTGAACACTGAAGCTTTCTTT
TRBJ2-7,-,-,TRBV9,CASSAEGRGYDEQYF,TGTGCCAGCAGCGCCGAAGGTCGGGGTTACGACGAGCAGTACTTC
TRBJ2-5,-,-,TRBV2,CASSDFIYRQETQYF,TGTGCCAGCAGTGATTTTATCTACAGACAAGAGACCCAGTACTTC
TRBJ1-2,-,-,TRBV9,CASSVQGTRNGYTF,TGTGCCAGCAGCGTACAGGGGACGAGGAATGGCTACACCTTC
TRBJ1-3,-,-,TRBV30,CAWSGGSGNTIYF,TGTGCCTGGAGTGGAGGCTCTGGAAACACCATATATTTT
TRBJ2-7,-,TRBD2,TRBV7-3,CASSPSGGPLEQYF,TGTGCCAGCAGCCCCTCGGGGGGTCCTTTAGAGCAGTACTTC
TRBJ2-2,-,-,TRBV7-6,CASSLVGVGELFF,TGTGCCAGCAGCTTAGTTGGGGTCGGGGAGCTGTTTTTT
TRBJ1-1,-,-,TRBV5-1,CASSLRGSGTEAFF,TGCGCCAGCAGCTTGAGGGGGTCCGGCACTGAAGCTTTCTTT
TRBJ1-1,-,-,TRBV5-1,CASSLDGQGLRSAFF,TGCGCCAGCAGCTTGGACGGGCAGGGGCTTCGGTCAGCTTTCTTT
TRBJ1-6,few,-,TRBV11-1,CASSLAGWDSPLHF,TGTGCCAGCAGCTTAGCCGGGTGGGATTCACCCCTCCACTTT
TRBJ2-2,-,-,TRBV12-5,CASGRGTASTGELFF,TGTGCTAGTGGCCGCGGGACAGCTAGCACCGGGGAGCTGTTTTTT
TRBJ2-2,-,-,TRBV7-3,CASSLSRASTTGELFF,TGTGCCAGCAGCTTAAGTCGGGCCTCTACCACCGGGGAGCTGTTTTTT
TRBJ1-2,-,-,TRBV7-9,CASSFVGRNLYGYTF,TGTGCCAGCAGCTTCGTCGGTAGAAACCTCTATGGCTACACCTTC